The 30 T cell receptor beta chains in this list originate from one sample, sequenced in a study of beta chain features in type 1 diabetes. The study reverse transcribed the entire isolated RNA, so it sequenced expressed TCRB transcripts. Using immunoSEQ multiplex PCR, the repertoire was profiled, and TCRdb retains in-frame clones only, with some absent. In the table there are over 350,000 clones, around 16% of which are singletons. The sequenced sample was naive CD4+ T cells from blood. All receptors come from a woman under 30 in good health.

The chain carries TRBV15 and TRBJ1-2; D might be TRBD1 (6 bases). Germline CDR1 reads LNHNV; CDR2 reads YYDKDF (reference sequence). The ends were cut back, 5 bases at V and 0 bases at J, with 13 bases in the middle. The CDR3 is 15 amino acids. The CDR3 coding sequence is TGTGCCACCAGCTTCGGGACAAAGGCTAACTATGGCTACACCTTC. Its translation: CATSFGTKANYGYTF. The whole variable domain, remainder taken from reference TRBV15 and TRBJ1-2, is DAMVIQNPRYQVTQFGKPVTLSCSQTLNHNVMYWYQQKSSQAPKLLFHYYDKDFNNEADTPDNFQSRRPNTSFCFLDIRSPGLGDTAMYLCATSFGTKANYGYTFGSGTRLTVV.

This clone showed up just a few times. This rearrangement joins TRBV11-2 to TRBJ2-5; perhaps TRBD1 as D (5 bases). The CDR3 spans 14 residues. Trimming took 5 bases from V and 5 from J, leaving 15 bases between them. Looked up from germline, CDR1 is SGHAT and CDR2 is FQNNGV. CDR3 in amino acids: CASSPDPRQETQYF. For the CDR3, the DNA is TGTGCCAGCAGCCCGGACCCCAGACAGGAGACCCAGTACTTC.

This clone was seen more than once but under ten times. The chain uses TRBV29-1 and TRBJ2-2, with D possibly being TRBD1 (7 bases). The CDR3 runs 12 residues. The V and J ends lost 8 bases and 5 bases respectively, with 12 bases between them. The V gene's germline CDR1 is SQVTM and CDR2 ANQGSEA. Here the CDR3 DNA reads TGCAGCCTCAGGGGGGTGACCGGGGAGCTGTTTTTT. It specifies CSLRGVTGELFF.

The CDR3 sequence: CASSHSPGQPQHF. DNA for the CDR3: TGCGCCAGCAGCCACTCCCCCGGTCAGCCCCAGCATTTT. The J gene is TRBJ1-5, the V gene TRBV4-3; the D is unclear. Trimming cost V 3 bases and J 6 bases, with 9 bases left between them. The length of the CDR3 is 13 residues. The germline gives CDR1 LGHNA, CDR2 YSLEER.

The chain combines TRBV9 with TRBJ2-5; 7 positions match TRBD2. The CDR3 extends over 15 amino acids. V dropped 0 bases and J dropped 5; count of bases not matched to a gene: 7. Germline loops: CDR1 SGDLS, CDR2 YYNGEE. In DNA form, the CDR3 reads TGTGCCAGCAGCGTAGATGGGAGGGCGGGTGAGACCCAGTACTTC. Amino acids: CASSVDGRAGETQYF.

This rearrangement joins TRBV27 to TRBJ2-7; no clear D. The CDR3 spans 15 residues. The V end was cut by 6 bases, the J end by 2 bases, with 17 bases between. Looked up from germline, CDR1 is MNHEY and CDR2 is SMNVEV (reference sequence). The chain's CDR3 is CASSRSLGPTYEQYF. The DNA of the CDR3 is TGTGCCAGCAGCCGATCCCTCGGTCCCACCTACGAGCAGTACTTC.

The chain recombines TRBV4-2 with TRBJ1-1; 7 bases agree with TRBD1. The CDR3 is 19 amino acids. Germline V gene sequence: CDR1 LGHNA, CDR2 YNFKEQ. Trimming removed 8 bases from V and 0 bases from J; junction bases left unmatched: 21. CDR3 region: CASPKGPQQGHFMNTEAFF. CDR3 bases: TGTGCCAGCCCGAAGGGCCCCCAACAGGGGCACTTCATGAACACTGAAGCTTTCTTT.

This clone was counted a few times. This chain uses TRBV5-1 with TRBJ2-5; 7 bases fit TRBD1. Looked up from germline, CDR1 is SGHRS and CDR2 is YFSETQ. The V gene end was trimmed by 4 bases and the J gene end by 5 bases; junction bases not matched to a gene: 8. CDR3 size: 14 residues. The CDR3 DNA reads TGCGCCAGCAGCGACAGGGCGGCCCAGGAGACCCAGTACTTC. This sequence encodes CASSDRAAQETQYF.

This clone was counted between two and nine times. The J gene is TRBJ2-5, the V gene TRBV6-6; the D gene is possibly TRBD1 (6 bases). CDR1 and CDR2 from the germline V gene are MNHNY and SVGAGI (reference sequence). The CDR3 consists of 15 residues. The V gene lost 5 bases and the J gene lost 7 bases, with 20 bases spanning the gap. The CDR3 DNA follows: TGTGCCAGCAGTCCCCCCTTGGACAGTGACGGGACCCAGTACTTC. It yields the protein CASSPPLDSDGTQYF.

This clone occurred a few times. The rearrangement joins TRBV4-3 to TRBJ2-5; TRBD2 might be the D (5 bases). V lost 4 bases and J lost 1, with 10 bases in between. This CDR3 has 14 amino acids. Germline loops: CDR1 LGHNA, CDR2 YSLEER. The DNA of the CDR3 is TGCGCCAGCAGCCCACATGGACTCCAAGAGACCCAGTACTTC. It translates to CASSPHGLQETQYF.

This sequence joins TRBV30 and TRBJ1-5; D remains unclear. Germline lookup yields CDR1 GTSNPN and CDR2 SVGIG (reference sequence). V lost 2 bases and J 6 bases, leaving 11 bases between the germline ends. The CDR3 is 13 residues long. The chain's CDR3 is CAWSSEDPQPQHF. The DNA of the CDR3 is TGTGCCTGGAGTAGTGAGGATCCTCAGCCCCAGCATTTT.

The J gene is TRBJ2-3, the V gene TRBV7-9, with TRBD2 as a possible D gene (6 bases). Germline CDR1 and CDR2: SEHNR and FQNEAQ (reference sequence). The length of the CDR3 is 14 residues. The germline V and J ends were trimmed by 3 bases and 2 bases, with 9 bases remaining between them. CDR3 nucleotide sequence: TGTGCCAGCAGCTTCGGGGGACCCACAGATACGCAGTATTTT. This translates into CASSFGGPTDTQYF. Combining the CDR3 with reference TRBV7-9 and TRBJ2-3 gives the whole variable domain DTGVSQNPRHKITKRGQNVTFRCDPISEHNRLYWYRQTLGQGPEFLTYFQNEAQLEKSRLLSDRFSAERPKGSFSTLEIQRTEQGDSAMYLCASSFGGPTDTQYFGPGTRLTVL.

This clone has just a few counts. This same CDR3 is encoded by further DNA sequences in the sample. The chain joins TRBV7-2 to TRBJ2-5; a possible D gene is TRBD2 (6 bases). The germline CDR1 and CDR2 sequences are SGHTA and FQGNSA. The V and J ends lost 1 base and 4 bases respectively, with 7 bases between them. The CDR3 is made up of 13 amino acids. The CDR3 DNA is TGTGCCAGCAGCTTAGGGCGGGGAGAGACCCAGTACTTC. It is translated as CASSLGRGETQYF. The entire variable domain, with the rest obtained from reference TRBV7-2 and TRBJ2-5, is as follows: GAGVSQSPSNKVTEKGKDVELRCDPISGHTALYWYRQSLGQGLEFLIYFQGNSAPDKSGLPSDRFSAERTGGSVSTLTIQRTQQEDSAVYLCASSLGRGETQYFGPGTRLLVL.

This clone was picked up a small number of times. The gene calls are TRBV5-1 and TRBJ2-7; perhaps TRBD2 as D (5 bases). V was clipped by 2 bases and J by 5 bases, with 11 bases between them. CDR3 length equals 13 residues. Germline lookup yields CDR1 SGHRS and CDR2 YFSETQ. CDR3 in DNA: TGCGCCAGCAGCTTAGGGAGAATCGACGAGCAGTACTTC. Its translation: CASSLGRIDEQYF.

The chain is built from TRBV30 and TRBJ2-2; possibly TRBD1 for D (6 bases). Trimming pared 0 bases from V and 4 bases from J, leaving 6 bases between. Germline CDR1 is GTSNPN and CDR2 is SVGIG (reference sequence). The CDR3 covers 13 residues. CDR3 loop: CAWSVQGTGELFF. The CDR3, as DNA: TGTGCCTGGAGTGTACAGGGCACCGGGGAGCTGTTTTTT.

Details on this clone: Other DNA sequences within the sample encode an identical CDR3. The chain combines TRBV7-2 with TRBJ1-1; no clear D gene. Germline V CDR1 and CDR2: SGHTA, FQGNSA. With 1 base removed from V and 0 bases from J, the gap between germline ends came to 6 bases. CDR3 size: 14 residues. Here the CDR3 DNA reads TGTGCCAGCAGCTTAGGGCAGATGAACACTGAAGCTTTCTTT. Amino acid sequence: CASSLGQMNTEAFF.

V gene TRBV29-1 combines with J gene TRBJ2-1; D possibly corresponds to TRBD2 (5 bases). Trimming stripped 2 bases from V and 9 bases from J, with 5 bases between. There are 10 residues in the CDR3. CDR1 SQVTM and CDR2 ANQGSEA come from the germline V gene. CDR3 nucleotides: TGCAGCGTTGAAACTAGTGAGCAGTTCTTC. As protein: CSVETSEQFF.

The V and J genes are TRBV2 and TRBJ2-7; possibly TRBD2 for D (6 bases). The V end was cut by 6 bases, the J end by 2 bases, with 14 bases between. This CDR3 is built from 14 residues. Germline CDR1 is SNHLY and CDR2 is FYNNEI. CDR3 in amino acids: CASRNGGGPYEQYF. Here the CDR3 DNA reads TGTGCCAGCAGGAATGGGGGAGGACCCTACGAGCAGTACTTC.

This sequence joins TRBV5-1 and TRBJ2-7; 7 nucleotides match TRBD2. V gave up 0 bases and J gave up 3 bases; unmatched junction bases: 3. The CDR3 is 14 residues long. Germline loops: CDR1 SGHRS, CDR2 YFSETQ. This CDR3 reads CASSLVGDYYEQYF. For the CDR3, the DNA is TGCGCCAGCAGCTTGGTAGGGGACTACTACGAGCAGTACTTC.

The V and J genes are TRBV30 and TRBJ2-5, with 7 bases lining up with TRBD2. The ends lost 5 bases at V and 5 bases at J; junction bases unmatched: 8. This CDR3 contains 13 residues. Germline V gives CDR1 GTSNPN, CDR2 SVGIG (reference sequence). The CDR3 region is CAWEHPGGETQYF. The CDR3 coding sequence is TGTGCCTGGGAACACCCCGGGGGGGAGACCCAGTACTTC.

This clone was detected a few times. The V and J genes are TRBV6-1 and TRBJ1-1; D possibly corresponds to TRBD1 (5 bases). The length of the CDR3 is 12 residues. The germline V gene has CDR1 MNHNS and CDR2 SASEGT. V was pared by 8 bases and J by 1 base, with 8 bases between. CDR3 region: CASSRGNTEAFF. DNA of the CDR3: TGTGCCAGCTCTAGGGGGAACACTGAAGCTTTCTTT.

This clone was counted a few times. Other DNA sequences in the same sample also yield this CDR3. This rearrangement joins TRBV28 to TRBJ2-7; 13 bases are shared with TRBD2. The germline gives CDR1 MDHEN, CDR2 SYDVKM. This CDR3 is built from 15 residues. The V gene end was trimmed by 3 bases and the J gene end by 4 bases; junction bases not matched to a gene: 3. The CDR3, as DNA: TGTGCCAGCAGTTTTACTAGCGGGAGGGCGTACGAGCAGTACTTC. Encoded protein: CASSFTSGRAYEQYF.

This clone came up a few times. The chain is built from TRBV5-4 and TRBJ1-1; TRBD1 aligns across 9 bases. Looked up from germline, CDR1 is SGHNT and CDR2 is YYREEE (reference sequence). The V and J ends lost 6 bases and 3 bases, in that order; junction bases with no gene match: 6. The CDR3 extends over 14 amino acids. Written as DNA, the CDR3 is TGTGCCAGCACCCGGACAGGGGTCGACACTGAAGCTTTCTTT. It codes for CASTRTGVDTEAFF.

This clone was seen only a few times. The gene calls are TRBV4-2 and TRBJ1-1; unclear D gene. CDR1 is LGHNA, CDR2 YNFKEQ, per germline. V was pared by 1 base and J by 4 bases, with 4 bases between. The CDR3 length is 12 residues. CDR3 nucleotides: TGTGCCAGCAGCCAAGCCCGCACTGAAGCTTTCTTT. It specifies CASSQARTEAFF.

This chain uses TRBV18 with TRBJ2-7; 8 bases are a match to TRBD1. This CDR3 is built from 13 residues. Germline trimming cut 4 bases from V and 5 bases from J; bases unmatched to any gene: 4. In germline, CDR1 is KGHSH, CDR2 LQKENI. CDR3 region: CASSLMTGDEQYF. The CDR3 region has the DNA TGTGCCAGCTCACTTATGACAGGGGACGAGCAGTACTTC.

This clone was detected a few times. The chain uses TRBV30 and TRBJ2-7; TRBD1 agrees at 12 bases. This CDR3 comprises 13 residues. The germline V gene has CDR1 GTSNPN and CDR2 SVGIG (reference sequence). J lost 7 bases, V lost 6 bases, and 7 bases had no gene match. CDR3 loop: CACPGQGAREQYF. The CDR3 region has the DNA TGTGCCTGTCCGGGACAGGGGGCGAGGGAGCAGTACTTC.

This clone was recorded a few times. The V gene is TRBV7-2, the J gene TRBJ1-1; D unresolved. Looked up from germline, CDR1 is SGHTA and CDR2 is FQGNSA. This CDR3 region has 13 residues. V was pared by 5 bases and J by 1 base, with 8 bases between. CDR3 loop: CASSPPGNTEAFF. The CDR3 DNA sequence: TGTGCCAGCAGCCCCCCAGGGAACACTGAAGCTTTCTTT.

This clone was detected a few times. Here the CDR3 DNA reads TGTGCCAGCAGCGTTATACAGGGGTTAGACGGCTACACCTTC. It yields the protein CASSVIQGLDGYTF. This rearrangement joins TRBV7-2 to TRBJ1-2, with 7 bases that match TRBD1. The germline V gene encodes CDR1 SGHTA and CDR2 FQGNSA. CDR3 length equals 14 residues. The junction had 11 bases not matched to a gene; V was cut back by 5 bases and J by 8 bases.

This sequence joins TRBV7-9 and TRBJ1-1; D perhaps matches TRBD1 (6 bases). Germline V gene lookup returns CDR1 SEHNR and CDR2 FQNEAQ (reference sequence). The CDR3 spans 13 residues. Deletions cut 6 bases from V and 4 bases from J, with 12 bases between. CDR3 DNA sequence: TGTGCCAGCAGTTCCGGACAGACCACTGAAGCTTTCTTT. This gives the protein CASSSGQTTEAFF.

The rearrangement uses TRBV13 and TRBJ2-5; possible D gene TRBD2, 6 bases. Germline-derived CDR1 and CDR2 are PRHDT and FYEKMQ (reference sequence). Trimming left V 2 bases short and J 5 bases short, with 21 bases between. The CDR3 consists of 17 residues. The CDR3 here is CASSLKGRTGSGETQYF. The DNA of the CDR3 is TGTGCCAGCAGCTTAAAGGGCCGCACCGGGAGTGGGGAGACCCAGTACTTC.